This TCR beta chain stems from a study of CD8 T cells in Susac syndrome. An input of about 0.5 to 1 ug of RNA was subjected to reverse transcription using random hexamers. TCRdb reprocessed the immunoSEQ multiplex PCR reads via MiXCR and lists one record per CDR3 protein. The repertoire includes about 250,000 distinct CDR3 sequences, 90% to 95% of them detected once, and 0.06% to 0.08% sits in the top ten. Trimming removed 0 bases from V and 7 bases from J; junction bases left unmatched: 10. CDR1 is LGHNA, CDR2 YNFKEQ, per germline. The CDR3 runs 17 residues. CD8+ and CD4+ T cells were negatively isolated; TEMRA cells were FACS-enriched.

V usage is TRBV4-2 and J usage is TRBJ2-1, with 9 bases identical to TRBD2. This clonotype was sampled from a human donor with multiple sclerosis. Sequencing was carried out using CD4+ T cells from PBMCs. Here the CDR3 DNA reads TGTGCCAGCAGCCAAGACTGGCGGGGGGGCGGAGGGAATGAGCAGTTCTTC. This gives the protein CASSQDWRGGGGNEQFF.